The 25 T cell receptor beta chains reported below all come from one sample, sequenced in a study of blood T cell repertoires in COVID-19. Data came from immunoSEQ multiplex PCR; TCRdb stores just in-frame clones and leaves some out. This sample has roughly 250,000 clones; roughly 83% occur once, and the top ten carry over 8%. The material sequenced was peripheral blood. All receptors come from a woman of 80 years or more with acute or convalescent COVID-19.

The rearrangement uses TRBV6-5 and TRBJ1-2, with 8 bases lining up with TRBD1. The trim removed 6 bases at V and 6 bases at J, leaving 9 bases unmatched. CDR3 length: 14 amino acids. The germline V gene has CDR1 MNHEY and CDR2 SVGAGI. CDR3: CASRDRAQVHGYTF. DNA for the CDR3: TGTGCCAGCAGGGACAGGGCACAGGTCCATGGCTACACCTTC.

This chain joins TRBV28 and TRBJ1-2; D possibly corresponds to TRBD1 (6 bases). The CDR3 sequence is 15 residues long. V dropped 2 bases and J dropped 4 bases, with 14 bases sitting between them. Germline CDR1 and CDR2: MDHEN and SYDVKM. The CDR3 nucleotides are TGTGCCAGCAGTTTAATTCGTGCGACAGGCTATGGCTACACCTTC. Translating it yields CASSLIRATGYGYTF.

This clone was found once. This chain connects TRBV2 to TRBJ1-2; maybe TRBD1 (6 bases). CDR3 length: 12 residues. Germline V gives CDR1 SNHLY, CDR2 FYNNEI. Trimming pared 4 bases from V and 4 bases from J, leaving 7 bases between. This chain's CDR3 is CASSAGAYGYTF. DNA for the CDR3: TGTGCCAGCAGTGCAGGGGCCTATGGCTACACCTTC.

CDR3 in amino acids: CASSEGTIVQPQHF. The CDR3 nucleotides are TGTGCCAGCAGTGAGGGGACTATTGTGCAGCCCCAGCATTTT. The chain is built from TRBV6-1 and TRBJ1-5, with a tentative D call TRBD1 (5 bases). The V end was cut by 3 bases, the J end by 7 bases, with 13 bases between. This CDR3 spans 14 amino acids. The germline gives CDR1 MNHNS, CDR2 SASEGT.

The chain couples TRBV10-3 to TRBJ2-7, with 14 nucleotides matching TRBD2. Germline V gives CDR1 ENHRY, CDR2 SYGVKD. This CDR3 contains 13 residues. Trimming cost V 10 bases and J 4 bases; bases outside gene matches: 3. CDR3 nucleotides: TGTGCCACCGGACTAGCGGGGGGTTACGAGCAGTACTTC. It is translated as CATGLAGGYEQYF.

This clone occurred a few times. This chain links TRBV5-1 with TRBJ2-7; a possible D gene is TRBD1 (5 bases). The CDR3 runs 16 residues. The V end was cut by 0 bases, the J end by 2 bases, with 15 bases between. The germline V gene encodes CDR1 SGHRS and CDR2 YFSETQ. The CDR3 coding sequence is TGCGCCAGCAGCTTGGCCGGATTCAGGGCGGCCTACGAGCAGTACTTC. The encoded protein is CASSLAGFRAAYEQYF.

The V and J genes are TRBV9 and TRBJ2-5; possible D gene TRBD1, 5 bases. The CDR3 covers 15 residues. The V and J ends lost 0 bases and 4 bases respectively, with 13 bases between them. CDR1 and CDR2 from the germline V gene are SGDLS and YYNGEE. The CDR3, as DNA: TGTGCCAGCAGCGTAGACGTACAGGCCCCAGAGACCCAGTACTTC. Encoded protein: CASSVDVQAPETQYF.

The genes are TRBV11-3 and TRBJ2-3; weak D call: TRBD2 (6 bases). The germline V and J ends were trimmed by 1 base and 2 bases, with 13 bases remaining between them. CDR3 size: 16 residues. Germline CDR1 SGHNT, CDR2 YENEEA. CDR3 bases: TGTGCCAGCAGCTTAGGGGGGAGGCTAGCCACAGATACGCAGTATTTT. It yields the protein CASSLGGRLATDTQYF.

The CDR3 nucleotides are TGTGCCAGCAGCTCCCCGGGGGAGGGAAGGACTGAAGCTTTCTTT. This gives the protein CASSSPGEGRTEAFF. The chain is built from TRBV6-2 or TRBV6-3 and TRBJ1-1, with a possible D match to TRBD1 (5 bases). The germline V and J ends were trimmed by 6 bases and 5 bases, with 19 bases remaining between them. Germline lookup yields CDR1 MNHEY and CDR2 SVGEGT. The CDR3 length is 15 residues.

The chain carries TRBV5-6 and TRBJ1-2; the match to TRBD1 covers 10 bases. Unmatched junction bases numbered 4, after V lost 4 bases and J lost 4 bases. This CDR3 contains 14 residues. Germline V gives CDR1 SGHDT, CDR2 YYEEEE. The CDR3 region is CASSRDRGSYGYTF. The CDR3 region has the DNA TGTGCCAGCAGCCGGGACAGGGGAAGCTATGGCTACACCTTC.

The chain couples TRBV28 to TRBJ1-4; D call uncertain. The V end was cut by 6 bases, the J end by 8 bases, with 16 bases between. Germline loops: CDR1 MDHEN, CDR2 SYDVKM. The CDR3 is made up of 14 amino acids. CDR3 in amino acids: CASRDDMVREKLFF. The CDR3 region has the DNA TGTGCCAGCAGAGATGACATGGTACGGGAAAAACTGTTTTTT.

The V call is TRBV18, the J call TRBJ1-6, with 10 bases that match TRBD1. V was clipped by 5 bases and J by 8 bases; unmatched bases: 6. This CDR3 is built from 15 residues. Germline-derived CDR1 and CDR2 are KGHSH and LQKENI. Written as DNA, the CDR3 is TGTGCCAGCTCAGCGGGACAGGGGCCCTATTCACCCCTCCACTTT. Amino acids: CASSAGQGPYSPLHF.

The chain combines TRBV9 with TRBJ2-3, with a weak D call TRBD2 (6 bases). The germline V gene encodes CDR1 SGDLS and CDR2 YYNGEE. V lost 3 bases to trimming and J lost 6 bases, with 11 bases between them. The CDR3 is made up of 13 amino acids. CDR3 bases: TGTGCCAGCAGCGCCGGGGGTGACGATACGCAGTATTTT. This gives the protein CASSAGGDDTQYF. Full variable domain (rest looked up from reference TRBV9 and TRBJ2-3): DSGVTQTPKHLITATGQRVTLRCSPRSGDLSVYWYQQSLDQGLQFLIQYYNGEERAKGNILERFSAQQFPDLHSELNLSSLELGDSALYFCASSAGGDDTQYFGPGTRLTVL.

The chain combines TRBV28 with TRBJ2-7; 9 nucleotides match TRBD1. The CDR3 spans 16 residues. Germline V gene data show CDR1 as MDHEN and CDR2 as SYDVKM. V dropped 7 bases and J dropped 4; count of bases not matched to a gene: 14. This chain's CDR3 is CASTPWLGDREYEQYF. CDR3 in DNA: TGTGCCAGCACCCCCTGGTTAGGGGACAGGGAATACGAGCAGTACTTC.

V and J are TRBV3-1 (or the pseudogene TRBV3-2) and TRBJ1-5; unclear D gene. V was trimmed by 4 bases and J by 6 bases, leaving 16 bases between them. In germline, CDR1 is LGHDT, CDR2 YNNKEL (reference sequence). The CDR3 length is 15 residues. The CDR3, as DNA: TGTGCCAGCAGCCCCCGTGGGAGGGTAGGTCAGCCCCAGCATTTT. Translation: CASSPRGRVGQPQHF.

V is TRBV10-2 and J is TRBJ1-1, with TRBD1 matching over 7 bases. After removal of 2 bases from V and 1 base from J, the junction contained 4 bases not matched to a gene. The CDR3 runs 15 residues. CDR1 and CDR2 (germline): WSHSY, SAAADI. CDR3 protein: CASSEPQGKNTEAFF. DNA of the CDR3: TGCGCCAGCAGTGAGCCACAGGGGAAGAACACTGAAGCTTTCTTT.

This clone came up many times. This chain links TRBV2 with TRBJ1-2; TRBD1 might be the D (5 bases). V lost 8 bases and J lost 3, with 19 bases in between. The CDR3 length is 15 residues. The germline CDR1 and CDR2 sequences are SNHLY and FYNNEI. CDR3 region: CASGTTGGSYYGYTF. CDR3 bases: TGTGCCAGCGGCACGACCGGGGGATCCTACTATGGCTACACCTTC.

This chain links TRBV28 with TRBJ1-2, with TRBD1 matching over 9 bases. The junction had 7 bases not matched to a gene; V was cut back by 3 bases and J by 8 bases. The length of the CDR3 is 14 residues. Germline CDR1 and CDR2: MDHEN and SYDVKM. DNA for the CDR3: TGTGCCAGCAGTTTCCGGGGACAGGGTCGCGGCTACACCTTC. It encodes CASSFRGQGRGYTF.

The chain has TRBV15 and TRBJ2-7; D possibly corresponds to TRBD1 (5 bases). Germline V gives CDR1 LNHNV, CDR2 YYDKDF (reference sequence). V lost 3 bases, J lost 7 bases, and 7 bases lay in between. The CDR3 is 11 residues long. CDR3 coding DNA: TGTGCCACCAGCAGTAGGGGAGAGCAGTACTTC. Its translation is CATSSRGEQYF. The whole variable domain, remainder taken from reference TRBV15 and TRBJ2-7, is DAMVIQNPRYQVTQFGKPVTLSCSQTLNHNVMYWYQQKSSQAPKLLFHYYDKDFNNEADTPDNFQSRRPNTSFCFLDIRSPGLGDTAMYLCATSSRGEQYFGPGTRLTVT.

The chain's CDR3 is CASSPRTGEFYGYTF. For the CDR3, the DNA is TGTGCCAGCAGCCCCCGGACAGGGGAGTTCTATGGCTACACCTTC. The V and J genes are TRBV2 and TRBJ1-2, with 9 bases identical to TRBD1. CDR3 length equals 15 residues. Germline loops: CDR1 SNHLY, CDR2 FYNNEI. With 6 bases clipped from V and 4 bases from J, the junction kept 9 bases outside the gene matches.

Here the CDR3 reads CSVVAGGRTGELFF. As DNA, the CDR3 is TGCAGCGTTGTAGCGGGGGGGCGAACCGGGGAGCTGTTTTTT. This chain connects TRBV29-1 to TRBJ2-2; 11 bases line up with TRBD2. Germline CDR1 reads SQVTM; CDR2 reads ANQGSEA. The CDR3 is 14 amino acids. V lost 4 bases and J lost 5; bases outside the gene matches: 3.

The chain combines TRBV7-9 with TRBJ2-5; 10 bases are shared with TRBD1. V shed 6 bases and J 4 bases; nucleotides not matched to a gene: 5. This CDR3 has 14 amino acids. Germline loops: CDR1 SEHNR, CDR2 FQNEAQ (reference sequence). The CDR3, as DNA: TGTGCCAGCAGTAGAGGACAGGGGGGAGAGACCCAGTACTTC. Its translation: CASSRGQGGETQYF.

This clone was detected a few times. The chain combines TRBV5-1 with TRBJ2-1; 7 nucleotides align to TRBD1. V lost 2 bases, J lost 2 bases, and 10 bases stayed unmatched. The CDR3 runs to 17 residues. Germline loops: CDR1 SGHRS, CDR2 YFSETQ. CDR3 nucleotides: TGCGCCAGCAGCTTCCCACGTGACAGGGTAGCCTACAATGAGCAGTTCTTC. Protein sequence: CASSFPRDRVAYNEQFF.

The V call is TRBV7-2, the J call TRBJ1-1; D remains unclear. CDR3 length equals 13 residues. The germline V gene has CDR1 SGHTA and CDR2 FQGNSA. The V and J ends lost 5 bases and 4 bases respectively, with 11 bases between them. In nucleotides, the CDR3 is TGTGCCAGCAGCCCAGGTGGGAGCACTGAAGCTTTCTTT. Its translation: CASSPGGSTEAFF. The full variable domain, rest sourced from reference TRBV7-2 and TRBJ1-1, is GAGVSQSPSNKVTEKGKDVELRCDPISGHTALYWYRQSLGQGLEFLIYFQGNSAPDKSGLPSDRFSAERTGGSVSTLTIQRTQQEDSAVYLCASSPGGSTEAFFGQGTRLTVV.

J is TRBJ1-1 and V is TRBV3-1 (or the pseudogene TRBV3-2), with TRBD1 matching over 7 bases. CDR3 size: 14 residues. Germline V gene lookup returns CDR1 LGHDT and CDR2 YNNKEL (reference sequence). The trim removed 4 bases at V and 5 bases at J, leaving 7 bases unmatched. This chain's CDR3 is CASSPLQGRTEAFF. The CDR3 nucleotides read TGTGCCAGCAGCCCCCTACAGGGGAGGACTGAAGCTTTCTTT.